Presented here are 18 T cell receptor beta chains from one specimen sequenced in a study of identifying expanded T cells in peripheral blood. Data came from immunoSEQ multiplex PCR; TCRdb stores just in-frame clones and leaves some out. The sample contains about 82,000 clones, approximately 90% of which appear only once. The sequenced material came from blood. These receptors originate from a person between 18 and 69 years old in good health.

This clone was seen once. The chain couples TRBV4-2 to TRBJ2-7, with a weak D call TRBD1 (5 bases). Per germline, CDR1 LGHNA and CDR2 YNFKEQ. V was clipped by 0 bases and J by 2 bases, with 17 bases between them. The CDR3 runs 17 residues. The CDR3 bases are TGTGCCAGCAGCCAAGATCCACTTCCTCGACAGACCTACGAGCAGTACTTC. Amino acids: CASSQDPLPRQTYEQYF.

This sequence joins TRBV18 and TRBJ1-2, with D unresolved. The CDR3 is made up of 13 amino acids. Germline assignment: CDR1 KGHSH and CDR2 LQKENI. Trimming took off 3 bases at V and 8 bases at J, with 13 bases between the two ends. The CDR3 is CASSPLAPRGYTF. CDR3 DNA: TGTGCCAGCTCACCTCTAGCCCCGCGGGGCTACACCTTC.

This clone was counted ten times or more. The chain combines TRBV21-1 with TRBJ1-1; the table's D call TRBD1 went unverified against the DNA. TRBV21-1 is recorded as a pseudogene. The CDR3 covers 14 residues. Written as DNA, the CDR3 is TGTGCCAGCAGCAAAGACAACAGGAACACTGAAGCTTTCTTT. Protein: CASSKDNRNTEAFF.

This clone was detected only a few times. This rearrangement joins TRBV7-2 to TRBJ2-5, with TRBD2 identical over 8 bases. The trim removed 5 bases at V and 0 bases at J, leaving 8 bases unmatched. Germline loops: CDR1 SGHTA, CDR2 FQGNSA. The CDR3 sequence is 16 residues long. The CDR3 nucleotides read TGTGCCAGCAGCCAACCGACTAGCGCGTACCAAGAGACCCAGTACTTC. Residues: CASSQPTSAYQETQYF.

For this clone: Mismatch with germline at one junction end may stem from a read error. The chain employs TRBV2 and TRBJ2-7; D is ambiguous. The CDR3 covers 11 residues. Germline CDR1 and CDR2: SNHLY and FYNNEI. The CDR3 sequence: CAGSPLYEQYF. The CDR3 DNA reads TGTGCCGGCAGCCCCCTCTACGAGCAGTACTTC.

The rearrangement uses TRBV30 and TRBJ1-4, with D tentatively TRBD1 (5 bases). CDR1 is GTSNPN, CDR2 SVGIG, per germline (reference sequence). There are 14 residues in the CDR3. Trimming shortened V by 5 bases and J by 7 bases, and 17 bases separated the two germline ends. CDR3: CAWAGDPRAEKLFF. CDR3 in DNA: TGTGCCTGGGCCGGGGACCCGAGGGCTGAAAAACTGTTTTTT.

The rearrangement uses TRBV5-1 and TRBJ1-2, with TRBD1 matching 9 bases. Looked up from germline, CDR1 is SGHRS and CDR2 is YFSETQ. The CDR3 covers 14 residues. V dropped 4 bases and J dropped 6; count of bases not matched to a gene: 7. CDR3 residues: CASSPPGQGDGYTF. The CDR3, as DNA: TGCGCCAGCAGCCCTCCGGGACAGGGCGATGGCTACACCTTC.

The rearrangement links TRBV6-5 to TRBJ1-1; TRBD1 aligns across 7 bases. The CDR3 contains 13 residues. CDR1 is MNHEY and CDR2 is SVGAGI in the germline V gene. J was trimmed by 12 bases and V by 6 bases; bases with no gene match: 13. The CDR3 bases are TGTGCCAGCAGGCGGACAGGTCCGGGCGGGACTTTCTTT. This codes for CASRRTGPGGTFF.

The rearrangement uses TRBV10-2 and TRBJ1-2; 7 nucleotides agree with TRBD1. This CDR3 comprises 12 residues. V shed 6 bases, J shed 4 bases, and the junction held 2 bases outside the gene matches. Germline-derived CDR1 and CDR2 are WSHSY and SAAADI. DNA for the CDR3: TGCGCCAGCAGGCGGGACAGCTATGGCTACACCTTC. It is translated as CASRRDSYGYTF.

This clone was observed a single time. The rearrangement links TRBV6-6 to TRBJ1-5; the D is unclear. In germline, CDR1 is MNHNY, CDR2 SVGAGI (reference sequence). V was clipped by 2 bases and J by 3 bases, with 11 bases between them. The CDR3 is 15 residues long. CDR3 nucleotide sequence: TGTGCCAGCAGTTACGGGCCGGTAGACAATCAGCCCCAGCATTTT. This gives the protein CASSYGPVDNQPQHF.

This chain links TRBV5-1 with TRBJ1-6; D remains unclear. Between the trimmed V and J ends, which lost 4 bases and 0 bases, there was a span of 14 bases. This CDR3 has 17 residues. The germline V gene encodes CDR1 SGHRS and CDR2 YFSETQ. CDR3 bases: TGCGCCAGCAGCGTATCCCTTCTTAGCTCCTATAATTCACCCCTCCACTTT. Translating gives CASSVSLLSSYNSPLHF.

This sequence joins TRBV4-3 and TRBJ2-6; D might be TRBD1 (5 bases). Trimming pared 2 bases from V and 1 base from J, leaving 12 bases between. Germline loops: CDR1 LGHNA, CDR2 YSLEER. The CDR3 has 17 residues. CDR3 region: CASSQRWGGSGANVLTF. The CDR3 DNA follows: TGCGCCAGCAGCCAAAGATGGGGCGGTTCTGGGGCCAACGTCCTGACTTTC.

CDR3 amino acids: CASSVEPTVGGELFF. The CDR3 DNA follows: TGTGCCAGCAGCGTAGAACCCACCGTGGGTGGGGAGCTGTTTTTT. V usage is TRBV9 and J usage is TRBJ2-2; D gene unclear. The CDR3 is made up of 15 amino acids. Trimming left V 0 bases short and J 8 bases short, with 14 bases between. Germline CDR1 and CDR2: SGDLS and YYNGEE.

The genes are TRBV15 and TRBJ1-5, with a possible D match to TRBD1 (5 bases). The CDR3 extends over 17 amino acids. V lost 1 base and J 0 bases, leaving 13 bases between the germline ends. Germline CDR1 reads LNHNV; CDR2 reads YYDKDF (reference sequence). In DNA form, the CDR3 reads TGTGCCACCAGCAGAGGCCCCAGGGTAAATAGCAATCAGCCCCAGCATTTT. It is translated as CATSRGPRVNSNQPQHF.

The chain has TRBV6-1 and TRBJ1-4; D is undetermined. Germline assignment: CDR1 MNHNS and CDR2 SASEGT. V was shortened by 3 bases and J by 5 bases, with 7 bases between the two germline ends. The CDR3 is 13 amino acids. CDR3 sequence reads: CASSDGQNEKLFF. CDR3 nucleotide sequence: TGTGCCAGCAGTGATGGGCAAAATGAAAAACTGTTTTTT.

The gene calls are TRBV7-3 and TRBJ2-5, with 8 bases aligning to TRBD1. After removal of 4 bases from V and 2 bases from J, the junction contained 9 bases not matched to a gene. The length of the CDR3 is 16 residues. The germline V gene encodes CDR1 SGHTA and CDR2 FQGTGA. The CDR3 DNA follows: TGTGCCAGCAGCTCGTGGACAGGGAGTGGGCAAGAGACCCAGTACTTC. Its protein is CASSSWTGSGQETQYF.

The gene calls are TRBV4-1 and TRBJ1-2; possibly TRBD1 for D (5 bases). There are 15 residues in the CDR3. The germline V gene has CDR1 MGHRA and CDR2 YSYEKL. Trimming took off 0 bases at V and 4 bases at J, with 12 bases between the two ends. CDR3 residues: CASSQDSSGLYGYTF. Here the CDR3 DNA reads TGCGCCAGCAGCCAAGATTCATCAGGGCTCTATGGCTACACCTTC.

The DNA for the CDR3 is TGTGCCAGCGCACAGGGAGGCCTCTACGAGCAGTACTTC. This gives the protein CASAQGGLYEQYF. This rearrangement joins TRBV27 to TRBJ2-7; D is perhaps TRBD1 or TRBD2 (6 bases each). Germline lookup yields CDR1 MNHEY and CDR2 SMNVEV (reference sequence). This CDR3 region has 13 residues. Trimming took 8 bases from V and 3 from J, leaving 14 bases between them.